These T cell receptor beta chains were read from a single sample in a study of blood T cell repertoires in COVID-19. Clones were sequenced by immunoSEQ multiplex PCR, and TCRdb holds only the in-frame ones, with some missing. This sample has about 19,000 clones, with around nine tenths found just once. The sample was peripheral blood. The receptor set was obtained from a human donor in a cohort sampled during active COVID-19. Each CDR3 is given with its conserved first and last residue. The D gene is left open where the match is weak.

>TRBV2|-
CASRDSAEAFF
>TRBV7-9|-
CASSLRRASGPTDTQYF
>TRBV15|TRBD1
CATSPGTALSSNQPQHF
>TRBV10-3|-
CAISGGQGKNYEQYF
>TRBV14|-
CASSHPGQPTQYF
>TRBV6-6|-
CASRYDLAYNEQFF
>TRBV6-6|-
CASGGSTGNTIYF
>TRBV7-9|TRBD2
CASSVTSGRNTGELFF
>TRBV29-1|-
CSVEGMGLFDGYTF
>TRBV5-4|-
CASSSFTSGRGYGYTF
>TRBV15|-
CATSPRAGALETQYF
>TRBV12-3/TRBV12-4|-
CASTLGAFQPQHF
>TRBV7-3|TRBD2
CASSLRAGENSYEQYF
>TRBV7-6|-
CASSRGAGFQETQYF
>TRBV5-1|-
CASSLAQGFNNEQFF
>TRBV7-8|TRBD2
CASSSTGTRLSDTQYF
>TRBV6-5|-
CASRWGQGSNQPQHF
>TRBV2|TRBD1
CASREDRVRNQPQHF
>TRBV5-5|TRBD1
CASSLNPGQGNYGYTF
>TRBV9|-
CASSALRRSTGELFF
>TRBV5-5|TRBD1
CASRRGLGNTIYF
>TRBV7-8|TRBD1
CASSLGGQGSHGYTF
>TRBV5-1|TRBD2
CASSFSGGASDTQYF
>TRBV18|-
CASSPQPESAYGYTF
>TRBV2|TRBD1
CASSERTGRAEAFF
>TRBV19|-
CASSIDQAGFDGYTF
>TRBV12-5|-
CASGLSGGDTEAFF
>TRBV5-4|TRBD2
CASSLGLAGGLGTDTQYF
>TRBV18|-
CASSPNYEQYF
>TRBV5-1|-
CASSLAGEAFF
>TRBV9|TRBD1
CASSARQGLETQYF
>TRBV29-1|-
CSVYPVDGYTF
>TRBV7-8|-
CASSLGLNSYEQYF
>TRBV7-9|-
CASTKQGTDTQYF
>TRBV6-5|TRBD1
CASRLDRGSYGYTF
>TRBV7-9|-
CASTDSMNTEAFF
>TRBV10-1|-
CASSLDKTSADEDF
>TRBV2|TRBD2
CASSRLAGETQYF
>TRBV19|-
CASQFGHDYGYTF
>TRBV7-3|-
CASSLTGTKQETQYF
>TRBV19|-
CASSILQGTNEQYF
>TRBV19|-
CASRFDRELFF
>TRBV2|TRBD1
CASSEGRRGYTEAFF
>TRBV7-9|-
CASGGRGTQQYF
>TRBV2|-
CASRNPGTIYF